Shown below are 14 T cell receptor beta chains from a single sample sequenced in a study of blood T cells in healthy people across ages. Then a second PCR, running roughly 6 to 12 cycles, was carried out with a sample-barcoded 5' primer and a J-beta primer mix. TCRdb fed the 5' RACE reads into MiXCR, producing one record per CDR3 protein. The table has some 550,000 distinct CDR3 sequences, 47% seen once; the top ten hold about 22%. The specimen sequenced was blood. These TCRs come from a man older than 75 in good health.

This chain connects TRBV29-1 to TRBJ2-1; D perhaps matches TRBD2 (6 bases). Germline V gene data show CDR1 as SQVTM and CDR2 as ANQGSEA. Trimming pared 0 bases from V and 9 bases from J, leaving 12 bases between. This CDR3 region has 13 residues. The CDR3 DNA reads TGCAGCGTTGAAGATCCGGGAGTTGGTGAGCAGTTCTTC. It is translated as CSVEDPGVGEQFF.

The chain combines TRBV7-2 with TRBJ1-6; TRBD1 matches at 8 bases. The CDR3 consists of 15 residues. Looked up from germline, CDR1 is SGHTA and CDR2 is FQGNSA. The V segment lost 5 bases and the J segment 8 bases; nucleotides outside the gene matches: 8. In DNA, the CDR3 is TGTGCCAGCAGCGCCCGGGACAGGCTCGATTCACCCCTCCACTTT. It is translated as CASSARDRLDSPLHF.

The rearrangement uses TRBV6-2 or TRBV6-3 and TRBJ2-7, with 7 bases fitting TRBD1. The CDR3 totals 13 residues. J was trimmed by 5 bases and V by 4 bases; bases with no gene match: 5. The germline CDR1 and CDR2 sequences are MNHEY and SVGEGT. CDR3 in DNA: TGTGCCAGCAGTTCGGGACAGTTGGACGAGCAGTACTTC. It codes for CASSSGQLDEQYF.

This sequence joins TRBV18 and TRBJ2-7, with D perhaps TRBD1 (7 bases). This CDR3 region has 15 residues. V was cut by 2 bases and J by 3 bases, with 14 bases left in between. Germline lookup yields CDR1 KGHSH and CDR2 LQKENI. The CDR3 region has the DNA TGTGCCAGCTCACCAGGAGGGGGCCTCGTCTACGAGCAGTACTTC. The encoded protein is CASSPGGGLVYEQYF.

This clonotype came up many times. CDR3 residues: CASSLAKNIQYF. The CDR3 nucleotides read TGTGCCAGCAGCTTAGCCAAAAACATTCAGTACTTC. The rearrangement uses TRBV7-9 and TRBJ2-4, with D uncertain. The germline CDR1 and CDR2 sequences are SEHNR and FQNEAQ (reference sequence). V was trimmed by 0 bases and J by 3 bases, leaving 0 bases between them. CDR3 length: 12 amino acids. Based on the CDR3 plus reference TRBV7-9 and TRBJ2-4, the full variable domain is DTGVSQNPRHKITKRGQNVTFRCDPISEHNRLYWYRQTLGQGPEFLTYFQNEAQLEKSRLLSDRFSAERPKGSFSTLEIQRTEQGDSAMYLCASSLAKNIQYFGAGTRLSVL.

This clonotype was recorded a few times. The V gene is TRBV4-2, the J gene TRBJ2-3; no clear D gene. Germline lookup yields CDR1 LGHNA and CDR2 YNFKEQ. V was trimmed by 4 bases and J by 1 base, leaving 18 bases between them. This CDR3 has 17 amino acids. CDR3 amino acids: CASSPRPGQGGTDTQYF. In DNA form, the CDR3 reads TGTGCCAGCAGCCCCCGACCCGGGCAAGGAGGCACAGATACGCAGTATTTT.

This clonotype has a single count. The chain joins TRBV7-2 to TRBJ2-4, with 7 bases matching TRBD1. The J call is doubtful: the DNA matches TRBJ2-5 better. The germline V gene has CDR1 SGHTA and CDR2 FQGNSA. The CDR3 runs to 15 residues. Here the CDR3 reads CASSPDRFLVETQYF. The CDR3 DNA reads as TGTGCCAGCAGCCCGGACAGGTTCTTGGTGGAGACCCAGTACTTC.

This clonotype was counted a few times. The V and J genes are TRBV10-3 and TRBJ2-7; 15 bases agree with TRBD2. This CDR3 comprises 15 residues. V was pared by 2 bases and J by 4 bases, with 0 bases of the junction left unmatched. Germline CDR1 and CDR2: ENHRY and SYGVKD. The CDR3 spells CAISEGLAGGYEQYF. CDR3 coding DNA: TGTGCCATCAGTGAGGGACTAGCGGGAGGGTACGAGCAGTACTTC.

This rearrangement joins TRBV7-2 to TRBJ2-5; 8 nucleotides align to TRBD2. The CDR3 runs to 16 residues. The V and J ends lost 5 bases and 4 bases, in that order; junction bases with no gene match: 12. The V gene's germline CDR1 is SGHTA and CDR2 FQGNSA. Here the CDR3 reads CASSLNGAGALETQYF. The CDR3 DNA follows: TGTGCCAGCAGCCTAAACGGAGCGGGAGCGCTAGAGACCCAGTACTTC.

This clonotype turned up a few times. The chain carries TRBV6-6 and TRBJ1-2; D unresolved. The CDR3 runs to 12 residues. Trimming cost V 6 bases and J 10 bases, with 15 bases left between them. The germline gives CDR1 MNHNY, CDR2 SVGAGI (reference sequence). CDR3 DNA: TGTGCCAGCAGACCCGGAACTAGCGCCTACACCTTC. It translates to CASRPGTSAYTF.

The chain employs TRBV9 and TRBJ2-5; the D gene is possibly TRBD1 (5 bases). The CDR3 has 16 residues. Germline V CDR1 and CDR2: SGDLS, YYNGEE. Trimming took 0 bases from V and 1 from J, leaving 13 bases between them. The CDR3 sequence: CASSVAAQGFQETQYF. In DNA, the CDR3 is TGTGCCAGCAGCGTAGCGGCTCAGGGCTTCCAAGAGACCCAGTACTTC.

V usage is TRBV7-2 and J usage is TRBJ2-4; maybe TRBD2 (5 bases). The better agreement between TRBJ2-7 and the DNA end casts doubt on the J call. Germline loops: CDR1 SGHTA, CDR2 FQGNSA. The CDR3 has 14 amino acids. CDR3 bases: TGTGCCAGCAGCTTAGAAAGTCGGGGATACGAGCAGTACTTC. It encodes CASSLESRGYEQYF.

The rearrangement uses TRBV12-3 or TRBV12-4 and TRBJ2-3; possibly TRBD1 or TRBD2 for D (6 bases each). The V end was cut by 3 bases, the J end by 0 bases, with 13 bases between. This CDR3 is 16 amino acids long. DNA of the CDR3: TGTGCCAGCAGTTTCTGGGGGGCCCCTAGCACAGATACGCAGTATTTT. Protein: CASSFWGAPSTDTQYF.

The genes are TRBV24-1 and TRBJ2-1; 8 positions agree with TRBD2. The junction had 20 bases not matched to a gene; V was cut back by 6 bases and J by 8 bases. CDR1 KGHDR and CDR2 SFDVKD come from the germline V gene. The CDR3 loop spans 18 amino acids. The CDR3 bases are TGTGCCACCAGTCTAACGATTTCTACTAGCGGATATAAGGATGAGCAGTTCTTC. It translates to CATSLTISTSGYKDEQFF.